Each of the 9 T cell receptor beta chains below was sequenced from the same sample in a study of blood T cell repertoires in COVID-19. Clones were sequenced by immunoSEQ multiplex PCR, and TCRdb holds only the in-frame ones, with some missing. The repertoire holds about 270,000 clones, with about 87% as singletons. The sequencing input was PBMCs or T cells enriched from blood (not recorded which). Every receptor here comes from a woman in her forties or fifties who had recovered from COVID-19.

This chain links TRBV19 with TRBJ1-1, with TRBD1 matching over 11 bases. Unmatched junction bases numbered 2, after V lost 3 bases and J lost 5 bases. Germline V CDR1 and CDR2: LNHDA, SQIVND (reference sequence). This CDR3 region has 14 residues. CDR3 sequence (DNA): TGTGCCAGTAGTATGGGACAGGGGGGAACTGAAGCTTTCTTT. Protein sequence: CASSMGQGGTEAFF.

Here the CDR3 reads CASSLWGRGTEAFF. The DNA for the CDR3 is TGTGCCAGCAGTTTATGGGGGAGGGGAACTGAAGCTTTCTTT. The chain is built from TRBV28 and TRBJ1-1; weak D call: TRBD1 (5 bases). This CDR3 has 14 residues. Germline V gene data show CDR1 as MDHEN and CDR2 as SYDVKM. Between the trimmed V and J ends, which lost 0 bases and 5 bases, there was a span of 10 bases.

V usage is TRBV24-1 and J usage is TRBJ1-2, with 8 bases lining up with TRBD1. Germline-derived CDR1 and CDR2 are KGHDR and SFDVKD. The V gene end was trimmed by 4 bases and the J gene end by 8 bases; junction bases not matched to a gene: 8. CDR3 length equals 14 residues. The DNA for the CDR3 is TGTGCCACCAGTGAGGCAGACAGGGGACTCGGCTACACCTTC. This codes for CATSEADRGLGYTF.

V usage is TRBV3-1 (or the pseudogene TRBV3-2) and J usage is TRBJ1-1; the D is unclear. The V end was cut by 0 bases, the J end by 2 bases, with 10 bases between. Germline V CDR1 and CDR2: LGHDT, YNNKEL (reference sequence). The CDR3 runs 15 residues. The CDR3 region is CASSQDFRGNTEAFF. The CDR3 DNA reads TGTGCCAGCAGCCAAGATTTTCGGGGAAACACTGAAGCTTTCTTT.

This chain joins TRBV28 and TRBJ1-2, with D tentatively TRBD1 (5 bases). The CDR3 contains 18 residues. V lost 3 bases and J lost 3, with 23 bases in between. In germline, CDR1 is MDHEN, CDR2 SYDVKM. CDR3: CASSFGGTGDVLHYGYTF. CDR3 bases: TGTGCCAGCAGTTTTGGAGGGACGGGGGACGTACTTCACTATGGCTACACCTTC.

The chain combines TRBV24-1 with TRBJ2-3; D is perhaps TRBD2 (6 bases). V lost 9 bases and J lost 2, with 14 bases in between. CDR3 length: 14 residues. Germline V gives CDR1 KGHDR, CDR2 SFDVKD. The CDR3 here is CATRNSGNTDTQYF. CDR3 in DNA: TGTGCCACCCGGAATAGCGGTAACACAGATACGCAGTATTTT.

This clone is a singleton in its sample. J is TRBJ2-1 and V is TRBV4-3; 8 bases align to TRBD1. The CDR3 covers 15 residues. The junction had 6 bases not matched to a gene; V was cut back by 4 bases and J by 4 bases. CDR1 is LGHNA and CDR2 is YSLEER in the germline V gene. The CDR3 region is CASSLRDRPYNEQFF. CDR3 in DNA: TGCGCCAGCAGCCTACGGGACAGGCCGTACAATGAGCAGTTCTTC.

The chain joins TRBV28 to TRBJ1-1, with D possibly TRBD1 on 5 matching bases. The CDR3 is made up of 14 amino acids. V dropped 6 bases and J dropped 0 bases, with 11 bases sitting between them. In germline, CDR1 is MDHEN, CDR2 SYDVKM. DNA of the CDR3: TGTGCCAGCAGGGGTGGGGCGTTGAACACTGAAGCTTTCTTT. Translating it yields CASRGGALNTEAFF. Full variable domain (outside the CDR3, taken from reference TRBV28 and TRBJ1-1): DVKVTQSSRYLVKRTGEKVFLECVQDMDHENMFWYRQDPGLGLRLIYFSYDVKMKEKGDIPEGYSVSREKKERFSLILESASTNQTSMYLCASRGGALNTEAFFGQGTRLTVV.

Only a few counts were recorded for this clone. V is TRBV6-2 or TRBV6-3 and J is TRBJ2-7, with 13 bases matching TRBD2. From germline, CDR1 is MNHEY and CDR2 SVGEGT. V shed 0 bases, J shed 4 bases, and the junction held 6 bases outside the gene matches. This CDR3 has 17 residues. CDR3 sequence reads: CASSYSARTSGRYEQYF. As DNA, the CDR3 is TGTGCCAGCAGTTACTCAGCTCGGACTAGCGGGAGATACGAGCAGTACTTC.